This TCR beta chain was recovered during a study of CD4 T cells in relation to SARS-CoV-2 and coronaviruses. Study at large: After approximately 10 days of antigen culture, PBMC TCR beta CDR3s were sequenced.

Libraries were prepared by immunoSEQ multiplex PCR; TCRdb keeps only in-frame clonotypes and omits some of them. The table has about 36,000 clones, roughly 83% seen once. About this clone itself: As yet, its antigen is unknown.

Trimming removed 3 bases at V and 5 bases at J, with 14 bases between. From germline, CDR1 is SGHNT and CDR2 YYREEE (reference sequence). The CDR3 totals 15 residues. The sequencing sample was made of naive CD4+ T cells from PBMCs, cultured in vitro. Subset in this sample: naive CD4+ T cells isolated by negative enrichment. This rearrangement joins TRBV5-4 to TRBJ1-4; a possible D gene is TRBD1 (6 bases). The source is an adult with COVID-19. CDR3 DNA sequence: TGTGCCAGCAGCTCGGACGGGACACGGAATGAAAAACTGTTTTTT. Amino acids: CASSSDGTRNEKLFF.